The sequence of this TCR beta chain was determined in a study of OX40 agonist ivuxolimab in advanced cancers. Background on the study: Ivuxolimab doses were 0.01, 0.1, 0.3, 1.5, 3 or 10 mg/kg every 2 weeks.

Assay used: immunoSEQ multiplex PCR; TCRdb lists only in-frame clones, some missing. This sample has fewer than 65,000 clones; roughly nine tenths occur once, and the top ten carry 15% to 20%. With autoimmune disease history or systemic immunosuppression, patients were excluded. Study observations and caveats: CD4+ and CD8+ blood T cells expanded clonally by week 6 at 0.1 to 3.0 mg/kg.

Germline V gene data show CDR1 as SGHNT and CDR2 as YYREEE (reference sequence). The CDR3 extends over 12 amino acids. V was cut by 3 bases and J by 5 bases, with 9 bases left in between. As to this clone: Its target is unknown.

The sample consisted of CD4+ or CD8+ T cells sorted from blood, taken in a trial of the OX40 agonist ivuxolimab. This rearrangement joins TRBV5-4 to TRBJ2-7, with D unresolved. The TCR sequence derives from an adult with an advanced solid tumor such as melanoma, head and neck, liver or kidney cancer. CDR3 in DNA: TGTGCCAGCAGCTCCTCCCTCGACGAGCAGTACTTC. It translates to CASSSSLDEQYF.